The present T cell receptor (beta chain) was sequenced within a study of blood T cell repertoires in COVID-19. Looking at the study overall: The United States, Italy and Spain supplied acute and convalescent COVID-19 samples. T cells, B-cell-depleted T cells, or PBMCs provided the cDNA or gDNA that served as material.

The CDR3 runs 17 residues. The V end lost 1 base, the J end lost 1 base, and 16 bases lay between the germline ends. Germline V gives CDR1 LGHDT, CDR2 YNNKEL (reference sequence). As handled by the study authors: Quantification of nucleated cells was approximated via reference gene primer amplification. TCRdb's table, derived via immunoSEQ multiplex PCR, lists solely in-frame clones and lacks some. That table is the source of V, J and clone size, and D and trimming were worked out from the DNA. The sample shows about 520,000 clones, 80% to 90% of them seen only once. This clone was seen only a few times.

The rearrangement joins TRBV3-1 (or the pseudogene TRBV3-2) to TRBJ2-5; D is ambiguous. The receptor's source is a human donor in a cohort sampled during active COVID-19. Sequences were obtained from peripheral blood. The CDR3 sequence: CASSQARYASLQETQYF. The CDR3 DNA reads TGTGCCAGCAGCCAAGCCAGGTATGCGTCGCTCCAAGAGACCCAGTACTTC.